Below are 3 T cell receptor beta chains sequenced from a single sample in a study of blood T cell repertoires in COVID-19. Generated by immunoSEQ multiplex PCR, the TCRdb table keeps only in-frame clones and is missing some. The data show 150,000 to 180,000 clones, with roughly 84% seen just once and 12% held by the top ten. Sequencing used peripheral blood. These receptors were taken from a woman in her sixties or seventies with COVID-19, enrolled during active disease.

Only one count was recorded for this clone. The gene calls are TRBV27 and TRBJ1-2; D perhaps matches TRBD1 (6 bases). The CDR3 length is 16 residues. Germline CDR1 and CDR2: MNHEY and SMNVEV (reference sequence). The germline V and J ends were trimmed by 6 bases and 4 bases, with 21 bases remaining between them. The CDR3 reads CASSSARGGRSYGYTF. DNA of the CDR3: TGTGCCAGCAGCTCCGCCAGAGGGGGACGTAGCTATGGCTACACCTTC.

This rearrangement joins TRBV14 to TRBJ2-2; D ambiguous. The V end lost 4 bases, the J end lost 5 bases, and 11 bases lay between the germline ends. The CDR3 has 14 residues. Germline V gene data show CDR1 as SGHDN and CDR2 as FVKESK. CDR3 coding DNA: TGTGCCAGCAGCCGCCAGGTCGTAACCGGGGAGCTGTTTTTT. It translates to CASSRQVVTGELFF.

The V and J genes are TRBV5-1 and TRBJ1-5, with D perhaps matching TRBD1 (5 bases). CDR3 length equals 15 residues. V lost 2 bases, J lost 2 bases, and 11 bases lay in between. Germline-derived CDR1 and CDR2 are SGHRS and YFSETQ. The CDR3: CASSLGATGNQPQHF. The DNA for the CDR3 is TGCGCCAGCAGCTTAGGGGCCACGGGCAATCAGCCCCAGCATTTT.